Each of the 9 T cell receptor beta chains below was sequenced from the same sample in a study of CD8 T cells in ankylosing spondylitis. MiXCR was run by TCRdb on the 5' RACE reads, yielding one entry per CDR3 protein. The sample yields about 69,000 distinct CDR3 sequences, approximately 5% seen once. Sequenced sample: blood, either unsorted or a sorted T cell fraction (not recorded which). The receptors here all came from a male donor with ankylosing spondylitis or in good health (not recorded which).

This clonotype was counted at least ten times. The V call is TRBV23-1, the J call TRBJ2-5; 7 bases line up with TRBD2. TRBV23-1 is sorted into the ORF group, with uncertain function. This CDR3 is 17 amino acids long. V was pared by 4 bases and J by 0 bases, with 11 bases of the junction left unmatched. The CDR3 bases are TGCGCCAGCAGTCTCCGACTCGGGGGGTCGTACCAAGAGACCCAGTACTTC. Its protein is CASSLRLGGSYQETQYF.

This clonotype was picked up many times. The rearrangement uses TRBV19 and TRBJ2-1, with 8 positions matching TRBD1. The trim removed 4 bases at V and 4 bases at J, leaving 9 bases unmatched. Germline V gene lookup returns CDR1 LNHDA and CDR2 SQIVND (reference sequence). CDR3 length equals 16 residues. CDR3 protein: CASSSTGQGDYNEQFF. CDR3 nucleotide sequence: TGTGCCAGTAGTAGTACCGGACAGGGCGATTACAATGAGCAGTTCTTC.

This clonotype was seen ten or more times. The rearrangement links TRBV12-3 or TRBV12-4 to TRBJ1-1; 8 bases are a match to TRBD1. V was clipped by 6 bases and J by 3 bases; unmatched bases: 3. This CDR3 contains 13 residues. The DNA of the CDR3 is TGTGCCAGCAGGCTGACAGGGGACACTGAAGCTTTCTTT. Encoded protein: CASRLTGDTEAFF.

This clonotype was detected many times. CDR3 in DNA: TGTGCCAGCACCAATAGCGGGGCCCCCCAAGAGACCCAGTACTTC. Protein: CASTNSGAPQETQYF. The rearrangement joins TRBV12-3 or TRBV12-4 to TRBJ2-5; 8 bases agree with TRBD2. V gave up 7 bases and J gave up 1 base; unmatched junction bases: 8. The CDR3 spans 15 residues.

The chain carries TRBV7-9 and TRBJ1-3, with no clear D. Germline V CDR1 and CDR2: SEHNR, FQNEAQ (reference sequence). The CDR3 has 13 residues. Trimming cost V 7 bases and J 6 bases, with 13 bases left between them. The DNA of the CDR3 is TGTGCCAGCACAATAGTGGGCCCAAACACCATATATTTT. This encodes CASTIVGPNTIYF.

In its sample, this clonotype was seen a few times. The chain joins TRBV7-2 to TRBJ2-1, with 8 bases identical to TRBD1. The J segment lost 1 base and the V segment lost 4 bases, leaving 3 bases of the junction unmatched. CDR3 length: 15 residues. Germline values: CDR1 SGHTA, CDR2 FQGNSA. The CDR3 sequence is CASSSQGGSYNEQFF. The CDR3 region has the DNA TGTGCCAGCAGCTCACAGGGGGGATCCTACAATGAGCAGTTCTTC.

This clonotype has at least ten counts. The J gene is TRBJ2-7, the V gene TRBV29-1; D remains unclear. The CDR3 sequence is 13 residues long. Germline CDR1 reads SQVTM; CDR2 reads ANQGSEA. V lost 0 bases to trimming and J lost 4 bases, with 10 bases between them. The CDR3 loop reads CSVEEGASYEQYF. Written as DNA, the CDR3 is TGCAGCGTTGAAGAAGGCGCCAGTTACGAGCAGTACTTC.

This clonotype was counted many times. V usage is TRBV12-3 or TRBV12-4 and J usage is TRBJ1-4; the D is unclear. The CDR3 runs 12 residues. Trimming took 6 bases from V and 8 from J, leaving 10 bases between them. CDR3 DNA sequence: TGTGCCAGCAGCCAAGACGGAGAAAAACTGTTTTTT. Its translation is CASSQDGEKLFF.

This clonotype was picked up many times. The chain combines TRBV28 with TRBJ1-3; D is possibly TRBD1 (5 bases). Looked up from germline, CDR1 is MDHEN and CDR2 is SYDVKM. Trimming left V 5 bases short and J 0 bases short, with 20 bases between. This CDR3 is 18 amino acids long. The CDR3, as DNA: TGTGCCAGCAGTCTGAGAGCCGGGGCTGGCAACTCTGGAAACACCATATATTTT. Translating gives CASSLRAGAGNSGNTIYF. Looking up the rest from reference TRBV28 and TRBJ1-3 gives the full variable domain: DVKVTQSSRYLVKRTGEKVFLECVQDMDHENMFWYRQDPGLGLRLIYFSYDVKMKEKGDIPEGYSVSREKKERFSLILESASTNQTSMYLCASSLRAGAGNSGNTIYFGEGSWLTVV.